The 32 T cell receptor beta chains below come from one sample, sequenced in a study of patients and donors after allogeneic stem cell transplantation. TCRdb recomputed calls from the RT-PCR reads with MiXCR, one row per CDR3 protein. This sample carries about a million distinct CDR3 sequences, more than 15% of them seen once, and the ten largest clones take 6%. The sample taken for sequencing was blood, either unsorted or a sorted T cell fraction (not recorded which). All receptors come from a human donor who was either an allogeneic HSCT recipient or a stem cell or donor lymphocyte infusion donor (not recorded which). It is not recorded whose cells these are; they may come from a transplant donor.

This clonotype was counted only a few times. The chain employs TRBV7-6 and TRBJ1-3, with unresolved D. V dropped 3 bases and J dropped 0 bases, with 12 bases sitting between them. Germline V gene data show CDR1 as SGHVS and CDR2 as FNYEAQ. This CDR3 spans 16 amino acids. CDR3: CASSFYGHYSGNTIYF. CDR3 in DNA: TGTGCCAGCAGCTTTTACGGTCATTACTCTGGAAACACCATATATTTT.

This clonotype was counted a few times. The gene calls are TRBV6-1 and TRBJ1-2; 11 bases map to TRBD1. This CDR3 contains 15 residues. In germline, CDR1 is MNHNS, CDR2 SASEGT. Germline trimming cut 5 bases from V and 7 bases from J; bases unmatched to any gene: 9. The CDR3, as DNA: TGTGCCAGCAGTCAACTGGACAGGGGGCTCAGTGGCTACACCTTC. Encoded protein: CASSQLDRGLSGYTF.

The genes are TRBV6-5 and TRBJ1-6, with D possibly matching TRBD1 (6 bases). The V gene lost 0 bases and the J gene lost 1 base, with 16 bases spanning the gap. The germline gives CDR1 MNHEY, CDR2 SVGAGI. The CDR3 covers 19 residues. CDR3 sequence reads: CASSYSMGGAGSYNSPLHF. For the CDR3, the DNA is TGTGCCAGCAGTTACTCGATGGGGGGGGCTGGGTCCTATAATTCACCCCTCCACTTT.

This clonotype has a handful of counts. This chain links TRBV2 with TRBJ2-3; 9 nucleotides agree with TRBD2. CDR3 length: 17 residues. Trimming at V came to 2 bases and at J to 3 bases, leaving 9 bases not matched to a gene. CDR1 and CDR2 from the germline V gene are SNHLY and FYNNEI. The CDR3 DNA reads TGTGCCAGCAGTGAATTCCGTGCGGGAGGGCCGACAGATACGCAGTATTTT. This codes for CASSEFRAGGPTDTQYF. The full variable domain, completed using reference TRBV2 and TRBJ2-3, is EPEVTQTPSHQVTQMGQEVILRCVPISNHLYFYWYRQILGQKVEFLVSFYNNEISEKSEIFDDQFSVERPDGSNFTLKIRSTKLEDSAMYFCASSEFRAGGPTDTQYFGPGTRLTVL.

In its sample, this clonotype was seen a few times. The chain recombines TRBV20-1 with TRBJ2-1; D is undetermined. In germline, CDR1 is DFQATT, CDR2 SNEGSKA (reference sequence). CDR3 size: 13 residues. The V end lost 6 bases, the J end lost 1 base, and 10 bases lay between the germline ends. The DNA for the CDR3 is TGCAGTGCCGCCCTGACATCCTACAATGAGCAGTTCTTC. Protein: CSAALTSYNEQFF.

The chain combines TRBV6-1 with TRBJ1-2; D unclear. CDR1 and CDR2 from the germline V gene are MNHNS and SASEGT. This CDR3 has 16 amino acids. V lost 0 bases and J 5 bases, leaving 16 bases between the germline ends. CDR3 coding DNA: TGTGCCAGCAGTGAAGCGCGAAGAACCCGAGGGTATGGCTACACCTTC. As protein: CASSEARRTRGYGYTF.

The chain joins TRBV5-1 to TRBJ2-5; 8 bases line up with TRBD1. CDR1 is SGHRS and CDR2 is YFSETQ in the germline V gene. The CDR3 extends over 15 amino acids. With V trimmed by 3 bases and J by 2 bases, 6 bases remained unmatched. The CDR3 DNA follows: TGCGCCAGCAGCTCGACCGGGACAGGTCAAGAGACCCAGTACTTC. Its translation: CASSSTGTGQETQYF. Complete variable domain (other parts from reference TRBV5-1 and TRBJ2-5): KAGVTQTPRYLIKTRGQQVTLSCSPISGHRSVSWYQQTPGQGLQFLFEYFSETQRNKGNFPGRFSGRQFSNSRSEMNVSTLELGDSALYLCASSSTGTGQETQYFGPGTRLLVL.

This clonotype showed up just a few times. This chain connects TRBV15 to TRBJ2-1; D not certain. V lost 3 bases, J lost 4 bases, and 10 bases lay in between. There are 14 residues in the CDR3. The germline V gene has CDR1 LNHNV and CDR2 YYDKDF (reference sequence). In nucleotides, the CDR3 is TGTGCCACCAGCAGCCAGAATGCTTACAATGAGCAGTTCTTC. Translation: CATSSQNAYNEQFF.

This clonotype turned up a few times. The chain links TRBV4-3 to TRBJ2-7; 9 positions agree with TRBD1. This CDR3 is built from 16 residues. CDR1 and CDR2 (germline): LGHNA, YSLEER. V was pared by 1 base and J by 3 bases, with 7 bases of the junction left unmatched. CDR3 in amino acids: CASSQGRDRAVYEQYF. CDR3 sequence (DNA): TGCGCCAGCAGCCAAGGCCGGGACAGGGCTGTCTACGAGCAGTACTTC.

This clonotype was seen a handful of times. The rearrangement joins TRBV3-1 to TRBJ2-3; tentative D call: TRBD1 (5 bases). This CDR3 contains 15 residues. CDR1 is LGHDT, CDR2 YNNKEL, per germline (reference sequence). V was pared by 0 bases and J by 1 base, with 8 bases between. DNA of the CDR3: TGTGCCAGCAGCCAAGATGGGGCGGGCACAGATACGCAGTATTTT. This gives the protein CASSQDGAGTDTQYF.

There are many counts of this clonotype. Written as DNA, the CDR3 is TGTGCCAGCAGCCCTGACAGGGTTGGCTATGGCTACACCTTC. It specifies CASSPDRVGYGYTF. The chain combines TRBV12-3 or TRBV12-4 with TRBJ1-2; TRBD1 matches at 7 bases. V was pared by 6 bases and J by 4 bases, with 8 bases of the junction left unmatched. This CDR3 spans 14 amino acids.

This clonotype was picked up a small number of times. The gene calls are TRBV5-1 and TRBJ1-2; D unresolved. V dropped 5 bases and J dropped 2 bases, with 10 bases sitting between them. The germline V gene has CDR1 SGHRS and CDR2 YFSETQ. The length of the CDR3 is 13 residues. CDR3 DNA: TGCGCCAGCAGTCCTGATGCAAACTATGGCTACACCTTC. This encodes CASSPDANYGYTF.

This chain links TRBV5-1 with TRBJ1-1; 9 bases map to TRBD1. Germline CDR1 SGHRS, CDR2 YFSETQ. V shed 1 base and J 5 bases; nucleotides not matched to a gene: 3. The CDR3 contains 14 residues. The CDR3 nucleotides are TGCGCCAGCAGCTTGCCACAGGGGGCAACTGAAGCTTTCTTT. Amino acid sequence: CASSLPQGATEAFF. The full variable domain, completed using reference TRBV5-1 and TRBJ1-1, is KAGVTQTPRYLIKTRGQQVTLSCSPISGHRSVSWYQQTPGQGLQFLFEYFSETQRNKGNFPGRFSGRQFSNSRSEMNVSTLELGDSALYLCASSLPQGATEAFFGQGTRLTVV.

The chain couples TRBV7-9 to TRBJ2-3, with unresolved D. Germline V gives CDR1 SEHNR, CDR2 FQNEAQ (reference sequence). The CDR3 has 12 amino acids. Trimming pared 1 base from V and 9 bases from J, leaving 8 bases between. CDR3 region: CASSLEGRTQYF. The CDR3 coding sequence is TGTGCCAGCAGCTTAGAGGGCCGGACGCAGTATTTT.

This chain joins TRBV9 and TRBJ2-7; no firm D call. Germline CDR1 SGDLS, CDR2 YYNGEE. CDR3 length equals 15 residues. The ends were cut back, 0 bases at V and 0 bases at J, with 10 bases in the middle. The CDR3 loop reads CASSVGAELSYEQYF. The CDR3 DNA reads as TGTGCCAGCAGCGTAGGGGCGGAACTCTCCTACGAGCAGTACTTC.

This clonotype was seen more than once but under ten times. CDR3 bases: TGTGCCAGCAGCCTGTTTGGGGGGGACAACTCTGGAAACACCATATATTTT. It specifies CASSLFGGDNSGNTIYF. This rearrangement joins TRBV5-5 to TRBJ1-3, with D perhaps matching TRBD1 (6 bases). The V and J ends lost 4 bases and 0 bases respectively, with 17 bases between them. Germline CDR1 and CDR2: SGHKS and YYEKEE (reference sequence). CDR3 size: 17 residues.

The gene calls are TRBV6-5 and TRBJ2-1; D may match TRBD1 or TRBD2 (5 bases each). This CDR3 is 11 amino acids long. The V end lost 5 bases, the J end lost 9 bases, and 8 bases lay between the germline ends. Germline V gene lookup returns CDR1 MNHEY and CDR2 SVGAGI. The CDR3 here is CASSDGTEQFF. The DNA for the CDR3 is TGTGCCAGCAGTGATGGGACTGAGCAGTTCTTC.

V gene TRBV4-1 combines with J gene TRBJ1-1; 12 nucleotides line up with TRBD1. Germline trimming cut 1 base from V and 4 bases from J; bases unmatched to any gene: 10. CDR3 length equals 18 residues. Germline V gene sequence: CDR1 MGHRA, CDR2 YSYEKL. Written as DNA, the CDR3 is TGCGCCAGCAGCCAAGCAACGGGGACAGGGGGCGCGGGCACTGAAGCTTTCTTT. Its translation: CASSQATGTGGAGTEAFF.

The V gene is TRBV18, the J gene TRBJ2-7; possible D gene TRBD1, 6 bases. V was shortened by 3 bases and J by 7 bases, with 16 bases between the two germline ends. The CDR3 length is 14 residues. Germline-derived CDR1 and CDR2 are KGHSH and LQKENI. The CDR3 nucleotides are TGTGCCAGCTCACCTCATCAGGGGACGGCGGAGCAGTACTTC. It is translated as CASSPHQGTAEQYF.

The chain has TRBV15 and TRBJ2-2, with D maybe TRBD1 (5 bases). This CDR3 spans 17 amino acids. Germline values: CDR1 LNHNV, CDR2 YYDKDF (reference sequence). The germline V and J ends were trimmed by 0 bases and 0 bases, with 11 bases remaining between them. CDR3 in DNA: TGTGCCACCAGCAGAGATTCAACAGGCACGAACACCGGGGAGCTGTTTTTT. This translates into CATSRDSTGTNTGELFF.

This chain uses TRBV6-1 with TRBJ1-5; 9 bases match TRBD1. V shed 7 bases and J 4 bases; nucleotides not matched to a gene: 8. The germline CDR1 and CDR2 sequences are MNHNS and SASEGT. The CDR3 covers 15 residues. DNA of the CDR3: TGTGCCAGCAATCCGGGACAGGGAGATAATCAGCCCCAGCATTTT. It is translated as CASNPGQGDNQPQHF.

This sequence joins TRBV7-9 and TRBJ2-5; 8 nucleotides align to TRBD2. The CDR3 totals 14 residues. Trimming removed 5 bases from V and 5 bases from J; junction bases left unmatched: 7. CDR1 is SEHNR, CDR2 FQNEAQ, per germline (reference sequence). The CDR3 bases are TGTGCCAGCAGCCCCCGGGGGGGCGCGGAGACCCAGTACTTC. It codes for CASSPRGGAETQYF.

This clonotype was seen more than once but under ten times. The gene calls are TRBV2 and TRBJ2-1; the match to TRBD2 covers 9 bases. This CDR3 contains 16 residues. With V trimmed by 5 bases and J by 0 bases, 5 bases remained unmatched. Germline lookup yields CDR1 SNHLY and CDR2 FYNNEI. CDR3 in DNA: TGTGCCAGCAGTAGACTAGCGGCAAGCTCCTACAATGAGCAGTTCTTC. It codes for CASSRLAASSYNEQFF.

V usage is TRBV5-1 and J usage is TRBJ2-7; 9 positions match TRBD2. Trimming at V came to 7 bases and at J to 6 bases, leaving 14 bases not matched to a gene. The CDR3 extends over 15 amino acids. In germline, CDR1 is SGHRS, CDR2 YFSETQ. CDR3 residues: CASHADLAGASEQYF. The CDR3 coding sequence is TGCGCCAGCCACGCAGATTTAGCGGGAGCAAGCGAGCAGTACTTC.

The V call is TRBV6-2 or TRBV6-3, the J call TRBJ2-7; D is undetermined. In germline, CDR1 is MNHEY, CDR2 SVGEGT. The CDR3 consists of 14 residues. The V and J ends lost 3 bases and 0 bases respectively, with 9 bases between them. CDR3 sequence: CASSYNTNSYEQYF. DNA of the CDR3: TGTGCCAGCAGTTATAACACCAACTCCTACGAGCAGTACTTC.

On this clonotype: At one of its ends the junction is not consistent with the germline gene, which may arise from a read error. This rearrangement joins TRBV5-1 to TRBJ2-3; tentative D call: TRBD1 (6 bases). Germline V gene data show CDR1 as SGHRS and CDR2 as YFSETQ. CDR3 length: 13 amino acids. In DNA form, the CDR3 reads TGCGCCAGCAGCGAAAACAGGGTGGAATTTAGGGATTTT. This gives the protein CASSENRVEFRDF.

This rearrangement joins TRBV30 to TRBJ2-1; D not certain. The CDR3 has 12 amino acids. Deletions cut 8 bases from V and 7 bases from J, with 15 bases between. Germline loops: CDR1 GTSNPN, CDR2 SVGIG (reference sequence). CDR3 loop: CALEYPRNEQFF. In DNA, the CDR3 is TGTGCCCTGGAGTACCCCCGGAATGAGCAGTTCTTC.

This clonotype has a count of ten or more. The rearrangement uses TRBV12-3 or TRBV12-4 and TRBJ2-3, with D unresolved. Trimming cost V 2 bases and J 6 bases, with 12 bases left between them. This CDR3 is 14 amino acids long. In DNA, the CDR3 is TGTGCCAGCAGTTTATTCGGTGGGCCGGATACGCAGTATTTT. Its translation is CASSLFGGPDTQYF.

This clonotype has just a few counts. V gene TRBV12-3 or TRBV12-4 combines with J gene TRBJ1-5, with 12 bases fitting TRBD1. J lost 3 bases, V lost 5 bases, and 5 bases had no gene match. The CDR3 runs 16 residues. The CDR3 loop is CASSRRDRGLNQPQHF. The CDR3 nucleotides are TGTGCCAGCAGTCGCCGGGACAGGGGGCTCAATCAGCCCCAGCATTTT.

The V call is TRBV18, the J call TRBJ1-2, with a tentative D call TRBD1 (6 bases). V was pared by 0 bases and J by 4 bases, with 15 bases between. Germline-derived CDR1 and CDR2 are KGHSH and LQKENI. The CDR3 has 16 amino acids. CDR3 protein: CASSPPDLTGLYGYTF. The CDR3 DNA is TGTGCCAGCTCACCACCAGATCTCACAGGGCTCTATGGCTACACCTTC.

This clonotype appeared a few times. J is TRBJ2-7 and V is TRBV6-5; 12 nucleotides align to TRBD1. CDR1 MNHEY and CDR2 SVGAGI come from the germline V gene. The V and J ends lost 0 bases and 4 bases, in that order; junction bases with no gene match: 10. The length of the CDR3 is 18 residues. CDR3 sequence reads: CASSYSWDRGREFYEQYF. The CDR3 bases are TGTGCCAGCAGTTACTCCTGGGACAGGGGGCGCGAGTTTTACGAGCAGTACTTC.

This clonotype was detected ten times or more. V gene TRBV5-1 combines with J gene TRBJ2-7; weak D call: TRBD2 (5 bases). Trimming stripped 0 bases from V and 7 bases from J, with 17 bases between. The CDR3 sequence is 15 residues long. Germline lookup yields CDR1 SGHRS and CDR2 YFSETQ. The CDR3 DNA reads as TGCGCCAGCAGCTTGGTTTCGGACTCCGATCGGGAGCAGTACTTC. This codes for CASSLVSDSDREQYF.